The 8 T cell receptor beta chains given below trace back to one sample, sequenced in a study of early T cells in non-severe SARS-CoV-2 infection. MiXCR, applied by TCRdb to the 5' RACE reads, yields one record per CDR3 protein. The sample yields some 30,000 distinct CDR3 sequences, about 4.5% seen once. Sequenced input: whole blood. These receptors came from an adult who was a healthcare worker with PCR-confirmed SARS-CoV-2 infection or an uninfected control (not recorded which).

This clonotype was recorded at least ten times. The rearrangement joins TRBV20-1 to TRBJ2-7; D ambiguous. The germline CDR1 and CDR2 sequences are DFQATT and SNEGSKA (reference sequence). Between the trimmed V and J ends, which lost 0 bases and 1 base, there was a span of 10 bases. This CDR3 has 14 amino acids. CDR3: CSAREPDRSYEQYF. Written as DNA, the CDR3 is TGCAGTGCTAGAGAGCCAGACCGTTCCTACGAGCAGTACTTC.

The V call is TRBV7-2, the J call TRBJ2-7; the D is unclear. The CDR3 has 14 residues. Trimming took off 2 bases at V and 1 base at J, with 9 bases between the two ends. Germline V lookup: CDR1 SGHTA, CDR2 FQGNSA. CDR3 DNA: TGTGCCAGCAGCTTAACTTTTGGGTCCTACGAGCAGTACTTC. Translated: CASSLTFGSYEQYF.

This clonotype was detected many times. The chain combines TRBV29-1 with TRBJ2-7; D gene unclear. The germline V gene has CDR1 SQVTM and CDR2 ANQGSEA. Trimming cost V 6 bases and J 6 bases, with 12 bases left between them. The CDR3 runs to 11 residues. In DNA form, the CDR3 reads TGCAGCGTGCTTATAAGATCCGAGCAGTACTTC. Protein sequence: CSVLIRSEQYF.

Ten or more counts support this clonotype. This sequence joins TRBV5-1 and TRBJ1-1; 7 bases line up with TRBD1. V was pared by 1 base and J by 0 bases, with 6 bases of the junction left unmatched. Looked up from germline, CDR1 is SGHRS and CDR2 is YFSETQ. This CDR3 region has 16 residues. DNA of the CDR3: TGCGCCAGCAGCTTGCCGACAGGGCACATGAACACTGAAGCTTTCTTT. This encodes CASSLPTGHMNTEAFF.

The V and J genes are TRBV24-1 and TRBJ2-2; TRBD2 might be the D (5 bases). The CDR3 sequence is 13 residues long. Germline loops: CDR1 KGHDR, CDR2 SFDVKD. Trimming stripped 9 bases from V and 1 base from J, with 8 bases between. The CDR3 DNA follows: TGTGCCACCTTCGGGGAGAACACCGGGGAGCTGTTTTTT. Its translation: CATFGENTGELFF.

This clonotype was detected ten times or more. The DNA for the CDR3 is TGTGCCAGTCGACGGGAGAACACCGGGGAGCTGTTTTTT. Translation gives CASRRENTGELFF. The gene calls are TRBV19 and TRBJ2-2; D might be TRBD2 (5 bases). CDR1 and CDR2 from the germline V gene are LNHDA and SQIVND (reference sequence). CDR3 size: 13 residues. Trimming took 8 bases from V and 1 from J, leaving 8 bases between them.

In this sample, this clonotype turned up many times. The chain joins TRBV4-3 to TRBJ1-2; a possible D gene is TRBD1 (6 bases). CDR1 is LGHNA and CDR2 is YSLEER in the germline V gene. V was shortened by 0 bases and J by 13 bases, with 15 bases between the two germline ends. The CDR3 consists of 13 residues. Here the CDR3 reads CASSQDRFGGPTF. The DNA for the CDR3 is TGCGCCAGCAGCCAAGATCGTTTCGGGGGGCCCACCTTC.

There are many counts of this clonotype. CDR3 sequence reads: CASSPALKRGYTF. CDR3 nucleotides: TGCGCCAGCAGCCCAGCCCTAAAACGGGGCTACACCTTC. This chain uses TRBV4-1 with TRBJ1-2; D not resolved. The CDR3 runs to 13 residues. The germline V gene encodes CDR1 MGHRA and CDR2 YSYEKL. V lost 4 bases and J 8 bases, leaving 14 bases between the germline ends.